This T cell receptor (beta chain) was captured by sequencing in a study of early T cells in non-severe SARS-CoV-2 infection. Study summary: Sequenced bulk RNA came from whole blood that was unsorted, and chains were unpaired.

J was trimmed by 4 bases and V by 6 bases; bases with no gene match: 0. This CDR3 spans 12 amino acids. Germline V lookup: CDR1 SNHLY, CDR2 FYNNEI. The table lists this clonotype with many counts. Each CDR3 protein gets one entry after TCRdb re-called the 5' RACE reads with MiXCR. Among 20,000 to 25,000 distinct CDR3 sequences listed, around 4.5% were seen once. Sequenced: whole blood. The receptor comes from an adult who was a healthcare worker with PCR-confirmed SARS-CoV-2 infection or an uninfected control (not recorded which). The gene calls are TRBV2 and TRBJ2-5, with 9 bases aligning to TRBD2. The CDR3 spells CASRLAGETQYF. The CDR3 DNA reads TGTGCCAGCAGACTAGCGGGAGAGACCCAGTACTTC.